This T cell receptor beta chain originates from a study of T cells in Graves' hyperthyroidism and ophthalmopathy. Findings of the study overall: The model made its ophthalmopathy prediction, and onset followed a median approximately six months later.

Disease duration under 2 months; hyperthyroidism patients were aged 18 to 65. The study left out patients who had uncontrolled infection, other autoimmune disease, pregnancy or lactation. In the case of this clonotype: Its antigen is not known.

Authors of the study amplified TCR beta CDR3 regions from RNA transcripts. The primer set for the first-round RT-PCR of the TCR CDR3 was HTBI. Each CDR3 protein is one row after TCRdb ran MiXCR on the multiplex PCR reads. This table has approximately 500,000 distinct CDR3 sequences, 46% appearing once. The receptor comes from a woman under 30 with Graves' hyperthyroidism. Sequenced sample: peripheral blood or thyroid tissue (not recorded which).

CDR3 residues: CASTPVGVVYGYTF. For the CDR3, the DNA is TGTGCCAGTACCCCTGTGGGGGTGGTATATGGCTACACCTTC. The rearrangement uses TRBV19 and TRBJ1-2, with D perhaps matching TRBD1 (5 bases). The CDR3 spans 14 residues. V lost 7 bases and J lost 5, with 17 bases in between. Per the germline V gene, CDR1 is LNHDA and CDR2 is SQIVND (reference sequence).